What follows are 9 T cell receptor beta chains derived from one specimen sequenced in a study of blood T cell repertoires in COVID-19. Sequencing was performed with immunoSEQ multiplex PCR; in TCRdb, only in-frame clones are kept and a portion is missing. Altogether over 250,000 clones are present, roughly 85% being singletons, with the ten largest covering 5%. The sample comprised PBMCs or T cells enriched from blood (not recorded which). The source of these receptors is a man aged 40-49 years who had been exposed to COVID-19.

The genes are TRBV5-4 and TRBJ2-3; 7 bases line up with TRBD2. Germline loops: CDR1 SGHNT, CDR2 YYREEE (reference sequence). The CDR3 has 16 residues. Trimming took 1 base from V and 0 from J; bases not matched to a gene: 5. The CDR3: CASSLRLAVSTDTQYF. CDR3 DNA sequence: TGTGCCAGCAGCTTGCGTCTAGCGGTGAGCACAGATACGCAGTATTTT.

V is TRBV7-2 and J is TRBJ1-6; 8 bases are a match to TRBD1. Losses at the gene ends were 6 bases for V and 3 bases for J; bases not matched to a gene: 4. The CDR3 is 15 amino acids. Looked up from germline, CDR1 is SGHTA and CDR2 is FQGNSA. DNA for the CDR3: TGTGCCAGCAGACCGGGGACAGGCTATAATTCACCCCTCCACTTT. Its translation: CASRPGTGYNSPLHF.

The chain couples TRBV6-5 to TRBJ1-3; D possibly corresponds to TRBD1 (5 bases). The CDR3 has 16 residues. CDR1 MNHEY and CDR2 SVGAGI come from the germline V gene. V lost 4 bases to trimming and J lost 0 bases, with 13 bases between them. The CDR3, as DNA: TGTGCCAGCAGTTTAAGCCGACAGAACTCTGGAAACACCATATATTTT. Protein product: CASSLSRQNSGNTIYF.

The J gene is TRBJ1-6, the V gene TRBV18; TRBD1 matches 8 bases. This CDR3 is 17 amino acids long. Trimming cost V 0 bases and J 5 bases; bases outside gene matches: 6. Germline V gene sequence: CDR1 KGHSH, CDR2 LQKENI. The CDR3 region has the DNA TGTGCCAGCTCACCACCCCCGGGACAGGAAGATAATTCACCCCTCCACTTT. Protein: CASSPPPGQEDNSPLHF.

J is TRBJ1-2 and V is TRBV14, with unresolved D. The germline V gene has CDR1 SGHDN and CDR2 FVKESK. V lost 1 base to trimming and J lost 0 bases, with 9 bases between them. This CDR3 has 15 amino acids. CDR3: CASSQVAGTNYGYTF. The CDR3 nucleotides are TGTGCCAGCAGCCAAGTCGCGGGAACTAACTATGGCTACACCTTC.

The gene calls are TRBV30 and TRBJ2-1, with D unclear. Looked up from germline, CDR1 is GTSNPN and CDR2 is SVGIG (reference sequence). The V gene lost 8 bases and the J gene lost 5 bases, with 13 bases spanning the gap. This CDR3 has 12 amino acids. In nucleotides, the CDR3 is TGTGCCGGTACCTCAGCGAACAATGAGCAGTTCTTC. Its protein product is CAGTSANNEQFF.

The chain carries TRBV27 and TRBJ2-1; the match to TRBD2 covers 10 bases. V dropped 6 bases and J dropped 5; count of bases not matched to a gene: 19. Germline V gene data show CDR1 as MNHEY and CDR2 as SMNVEV (reference sequence). This CDR3 spans 19 amino acids. The CDR3 nucleotides read TGTGCCAGCAGGGACCCCGTTCGGCTAGCGGGAGCCAAAAACAATGAGCAGTTCTTC. Amino acids: CASRDPVRLAGAKNNEQFF.

This clone was recorded only once. CDR3 loop: CASSLMAGGPNEQFF. CDR3 nucleotide sequence: TGTGCCAGCAGCTTAATGGCGGGAGGCCCCAATGAGCAGTTCTTC. The rearrangement links TRBV7-3 to TRBJ2-1; 8 nucleotides agree with TRBD2. The CDR3 contains 15 residues. J gave up 6 bases and V 1 base, and 5 bases lay outside the gene matches. CDR1 and CDR2 from the germline V gene are SGHTA and FQGTGA.

The rearrangement joins TRBV5-4 to TRBJ2-3; 7 bases fit TRBD1. J was trimmed by 5 bases and V by 3 bases; bases with no gene match: 9. This CDR3 is 15 amino acids long. CDR1 is SGHNT and CDR2 is YYREEE in the germline V gene (reference sequence). CDR3 protein: CASSSTGTAGDTQYF. CDR3 nucleotides: TGTGCCAGCAGCTCCACCGGGACAGCAGGAGATACGCAGTATTTT.